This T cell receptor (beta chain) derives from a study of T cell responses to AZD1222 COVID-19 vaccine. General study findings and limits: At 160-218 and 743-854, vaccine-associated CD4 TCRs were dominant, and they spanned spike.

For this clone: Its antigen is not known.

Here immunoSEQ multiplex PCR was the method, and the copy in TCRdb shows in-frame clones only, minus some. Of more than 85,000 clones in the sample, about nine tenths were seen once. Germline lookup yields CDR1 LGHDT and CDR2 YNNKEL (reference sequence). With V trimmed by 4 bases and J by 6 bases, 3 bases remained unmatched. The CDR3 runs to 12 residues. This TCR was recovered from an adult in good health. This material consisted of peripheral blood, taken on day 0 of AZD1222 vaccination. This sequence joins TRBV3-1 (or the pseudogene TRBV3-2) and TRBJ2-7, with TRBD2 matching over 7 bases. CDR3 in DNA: TGTGCCAGCAGCCTCGCTAGCGGCGAGCAGTACTTC. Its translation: CASSLASGEQYF.